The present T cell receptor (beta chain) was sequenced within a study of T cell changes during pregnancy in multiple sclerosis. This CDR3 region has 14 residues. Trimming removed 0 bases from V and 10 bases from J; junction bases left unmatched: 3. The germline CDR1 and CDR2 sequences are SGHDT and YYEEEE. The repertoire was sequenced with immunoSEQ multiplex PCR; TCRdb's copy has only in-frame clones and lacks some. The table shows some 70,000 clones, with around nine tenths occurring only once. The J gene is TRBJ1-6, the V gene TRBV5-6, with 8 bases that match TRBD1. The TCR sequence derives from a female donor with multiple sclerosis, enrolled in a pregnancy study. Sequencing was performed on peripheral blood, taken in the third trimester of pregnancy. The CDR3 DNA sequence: TGTGCCAGCAGCTTGGGACAGGGGATATCACCCCTCCACTTT. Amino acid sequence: CASSLGQGISPLHF.